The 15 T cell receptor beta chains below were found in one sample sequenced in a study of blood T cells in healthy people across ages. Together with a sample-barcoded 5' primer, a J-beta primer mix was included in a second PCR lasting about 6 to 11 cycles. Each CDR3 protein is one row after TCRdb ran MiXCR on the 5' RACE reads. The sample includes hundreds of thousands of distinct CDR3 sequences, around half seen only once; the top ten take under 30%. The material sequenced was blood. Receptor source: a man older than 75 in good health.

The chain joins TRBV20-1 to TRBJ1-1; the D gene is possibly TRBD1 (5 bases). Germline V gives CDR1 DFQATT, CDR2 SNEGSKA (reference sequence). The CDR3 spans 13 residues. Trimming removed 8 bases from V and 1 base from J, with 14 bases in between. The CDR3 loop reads CSTSGNPNTEAFF. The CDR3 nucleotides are TGCAGTACTTCAGGGAACCCGAACACTGAAGCTTTCTTT.

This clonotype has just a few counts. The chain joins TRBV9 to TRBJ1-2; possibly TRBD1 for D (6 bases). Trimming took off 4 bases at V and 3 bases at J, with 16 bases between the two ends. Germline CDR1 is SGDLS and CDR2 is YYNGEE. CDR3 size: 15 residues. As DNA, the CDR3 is TGTGCCAGCAGCCCTAGGGGGGGAGTTGACTATGGCTACACCTTC. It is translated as CASSPRGGVDYGYTF.

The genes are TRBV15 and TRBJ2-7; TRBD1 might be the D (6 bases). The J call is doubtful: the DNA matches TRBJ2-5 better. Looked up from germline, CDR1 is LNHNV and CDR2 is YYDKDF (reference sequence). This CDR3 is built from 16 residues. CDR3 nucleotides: TGTGCCACCAGCAGGAATAAACAGGGTCGCGAAGGGACCCAGTACTTC. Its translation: CATSRNKQGREGTQYF.

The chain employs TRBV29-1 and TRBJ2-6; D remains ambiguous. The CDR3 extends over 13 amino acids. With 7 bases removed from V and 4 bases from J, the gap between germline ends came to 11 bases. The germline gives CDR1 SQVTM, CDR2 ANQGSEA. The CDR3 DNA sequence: TGCAGCGCTGTGGGTCGAGGGGCCAACGTCCTGACTTTC. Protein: CSAVGRGANVLTF.

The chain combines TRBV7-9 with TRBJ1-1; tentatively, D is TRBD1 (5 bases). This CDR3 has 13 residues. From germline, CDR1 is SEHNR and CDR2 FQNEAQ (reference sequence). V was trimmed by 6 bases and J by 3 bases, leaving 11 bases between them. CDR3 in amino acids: CASSFAGDTEAFF. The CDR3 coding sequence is TGTGCCAGCAGTTTCGCGGGGGACACTGAAGCTTTCTTT.

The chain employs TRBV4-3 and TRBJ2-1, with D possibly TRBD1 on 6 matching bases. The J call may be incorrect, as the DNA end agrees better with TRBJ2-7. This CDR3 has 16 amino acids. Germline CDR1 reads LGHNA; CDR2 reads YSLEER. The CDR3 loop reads CASSQKGHHPYNEQYF. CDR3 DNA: TGCGCCAGCAGCCAAAAGGGACACCACCCCTACAATGAGCAGTACTTC.

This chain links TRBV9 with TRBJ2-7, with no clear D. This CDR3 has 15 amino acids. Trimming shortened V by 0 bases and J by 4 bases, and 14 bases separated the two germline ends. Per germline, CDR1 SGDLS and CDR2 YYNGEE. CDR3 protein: CASSVDPGPSYEQYF. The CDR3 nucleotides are TGTGCCAGCAGCGTAGACCCGGGCCCGTCATACGAGCAGTACTTC.

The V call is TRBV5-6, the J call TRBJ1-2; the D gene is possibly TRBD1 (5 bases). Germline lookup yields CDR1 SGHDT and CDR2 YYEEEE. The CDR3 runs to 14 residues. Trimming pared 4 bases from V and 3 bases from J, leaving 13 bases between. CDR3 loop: CASSPGLWDYGYTF. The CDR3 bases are TGTGCCAGCAGCCCGGGACTTTGGGACTATGGCTACACCTTC.

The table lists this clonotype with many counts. In nucleotides, the CDR3 is TGTGCCAGCAGCCAACTAGGCTTCGCCGACGAGCAGTACTTC. As protein: CASSQLGFADEQYF. The chain carries TRBV4-2 and TRBJ2-7; no clear D gene. Germline loops: CDR1 LGHNA, CDR2 YNFKEQ. The CDR3 consists of 14 residues. Trimming stripped 2 bases from V and 5 bases from J, with 13 bases between.

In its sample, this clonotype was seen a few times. CDR3 in amino acids: CSARERDERLISYEQYF. The CDR3 nucleotides read TGCAGTGCTAGAGAACGGGACGAGCGGTTAATCTCCTACGAGCAGTACTTC. The chain has TRBV20-1 and TRBJ2-7; either TRBD1 or TRBD2 may supply D (5 bases each). V was cut by 0 bases and J by 0 bases, with 18 bases left in between. This CDR3 contains 17 residues. CDR1 is DFQATT and CDR2 is SNEGSKA in the germline V gene (reference sequence).

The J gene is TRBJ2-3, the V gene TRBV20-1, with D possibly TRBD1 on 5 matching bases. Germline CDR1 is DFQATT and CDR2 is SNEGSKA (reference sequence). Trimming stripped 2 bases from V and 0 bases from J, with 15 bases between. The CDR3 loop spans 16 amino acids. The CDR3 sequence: CSARPLTGTSTDTQYF. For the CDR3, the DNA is TGCAGTGCTAGACCCCTAACAGGAACTAGCACAGATACGCAGTATTTT.

The CDR3 DNA sequence: TGCAGTGCTAGCGGGGACTTAGCGGGCTTACTCTACAATGAGCAGTTCTTC. Its protein is CSASGDLAGLLYNEQFF. The chain carries TRBV20-1 and TRBJ2-1; 7 bases map to TRBD2. Germline values: CDR1 DFQATT, CDR2 SNEGSKA (reference sequence). V lost 3 bases to trimming and J lost 3 bases; unmatched junction nucleotides: 14. The length of the CDR3 is 17 residues.

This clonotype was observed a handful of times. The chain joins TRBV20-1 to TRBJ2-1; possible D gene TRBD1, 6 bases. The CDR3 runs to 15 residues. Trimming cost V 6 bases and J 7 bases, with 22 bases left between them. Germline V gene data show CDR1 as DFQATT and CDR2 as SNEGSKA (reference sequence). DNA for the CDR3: TGCAGTGCCGGCCCCCCGGGACAATTTCGGAATGAGCAGTTCTTC. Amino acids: CSAGPPGQFRNEQFF.

This chain's CDR3 is CSARDPPGSAFF. The CDR3 DNA reads as TGCAGCGCTCGGGACCCCCCTGGGTCGGCTTTCTTT. The chain is built from TRBV29-1 and TRBJ1-1; D possibly corresponds to TRBD1 (5 bases). The CDR3 consists of 12 residues. Looked up from germline, CDR1 is SQVTM and CDR2 is ANQGSEA. V was cut by 7 bases and J by 11 bases, with 20 bases left in between.

The CDR3 coding sequence is TGCAGTGCCAAAGGGCAGGCCTGGAATCAGCCCCAGCATTTT. Translated: CSAKGQAWNQPQHF. The chain employs TRBV20-1 and TRBJ1-5; no clear D. The length of the CDR3 is 14 residues. The V and J ends lost 6 bases and 4 bases respectively, with 16 bases between them. Germline V CDR1 and CDR2: DFQATT, SNEGSKA (reference sequence).